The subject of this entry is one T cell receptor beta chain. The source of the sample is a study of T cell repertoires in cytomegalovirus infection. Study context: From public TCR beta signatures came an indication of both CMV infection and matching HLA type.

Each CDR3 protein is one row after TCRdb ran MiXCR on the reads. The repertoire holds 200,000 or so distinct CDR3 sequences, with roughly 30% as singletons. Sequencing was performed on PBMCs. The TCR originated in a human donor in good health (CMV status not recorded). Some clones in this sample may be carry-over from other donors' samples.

As DNA, the CDR3 is TGTGCCAGTAGTACTGACAGAAACCTTGCTCCGGCGGGGTTTCAAGAGACCCAGTACTTC. This translates into CASSTDRNLAPAGFQETQYF. This chain joins TRBV19 and TRBJ2-5, with D maybe TRBD2 (6 bases). With 4 bases removed from V and 2 bases from J, the gap between germline ends came to 29 bases. This CDR3 spans 20 amino acids. Germline CDR1 reads LNHDA; CDR2 reads SQIVND (reference sequence).